The clone carrying this TCR beta chain was recorded once. Its specificity is not known. Breast cancer patients provided tissue from their axillary draining lymph nodes. Each CDR3 protein is one row after TCRdb ran MiXCR on the multiplex PCR reads. Here the sample spans 85,000 to 130,000 distinct CDR3 sequences, roughly 20% being singletons. The data were obtained in a study of breast tumors, draining lymph nodes, adjacent tissues. Regarding the study as a whole: Tumor and nontumor repertoires were significantly more similar in luminal-like than in basal-like breast cancer. Findings are consistent with lymph node origin and intratumoral expansion of most tumor T cells. The lymph node origin of tumor T cells was framed as consistent with a hypothesis, not demonstrated. Compared with lymph nodes, tumors were less diverse; compared with nontumor tissue, more.

CDR1 is DFQATT and CDR2 is SNEGSKA in the germline V gene (reference sequence). Trimming at V came to 6 bases and at J to 3 bases, leaving 8 bases not matched to a gene. CDR3 length equals 15 residues. Sequences were obtained from axillary lymph node tissue. The receptor comes from a female donor with breast cancer. Some clones in this sample may be carry-over from other donors' samples. This chain links TRBV20-1 with TRBJ2-2; 9 nucleotides agree with TRBD2. The CDR3 coding sequence is TGCAGTGCGAGGTTAGCGGGGGCCGACACCGGGGAGCTGTTTTTT. It codes for CSARLAGADTGELFF.